The 5 T cell receptor beta chains listed next were all sequenced from one sample in a study of T cell responses to AZD1222 COVID-19 vaccine. Libraries were prepared by immunoSEQ multiplex PCR; TCRdb keeps only in-frame clonotypes and omits some of them. In the table there are 150,000 to 180,000 clones, about 88% of which are singletons. Source: peripheral blood, taken on day 0 of AZD1222 vaccination. The origin of the receptors is an adult in good health.

The chain employs TRBV5-1 and TRBJ2-5, with 8 bases fitting TRBD1. The CDR3 loop spans 14 amino acids. The germline CDR1 and CDR2 sequences are SGHRS and YFSETQ. V dropped 1 base and J dropped 4; count of bases not matched to a gene: 3. Here the CDR3 DNA reads TGCGCCAGCAGCTTGACAGGGGGAGTAGAGACCCAGTACTTC. It is translated as CASSLTGGVETQYF.

This clone came up a few times. The genes are TRBV19 and TRBJ1-4; 9 bases are a match to TRBD1. The CDR3 contains 14 residues. Germline V CDR1 and CDR2: LNHDA, SQIVND (reference sequence). J was trimmed by 10 bases and V by 7 bases; bases with no gene match: 10. The CDR3 DNA is TGTGCCAGTACCATCCGGACAGGGGAAGGAAAACTGTTTTTT. Protein product: CASTIRTGEGKLFF.

The V and J genes are TRBV10-1 and TRBJ2-2; D unresolved. V lost 4 bases, J lost 0 bases, and 6 bases lay in between. Looked up from germline, CDR1 is WNHNN and CDR2 is SYGVQD (reference sequence). CDR3 length equals 14 residues. The CDR3 spells CASSARSNTGELFF. In nucleotides, the CDR3 is TGCGCCAGCAGTGCTAGATCGAACACCGGGGAGCTGTTTTTT.

This chain links TRBV29-1 with TRBJ1-5, with D hard to call. The CDR3 is made up of 12 amino acids. Between the trimmed V and J ends, which lost 7 bases and 2 bases, there was a span of 9 bases. From germline, CDR1 is SQVTM and CDR2 ANQGSEA. Written as DNA, the CDR3 is TGCAGCGCGGGAGAAGGCAATCAGCCCCAGCATTTT. Translated: CSAGEGNQPQHF.

This clone has a handful of counts. V usage is TRBV29-1 and J usage is TRBJ1-1; no clear D gene. Per germline, CDR1 SQVTM and CDR2 ANQGSEA. The CDR3 has 11 residues. V was pared by 0 bases and J by 4 bases, with 3 bases between. The DNA of the CDR3 is TGCAGCGTTGAAGAAGGCACTGAAGCTTTCTTT. As protein: CSVEEGTEAFF.